A single sample is the source of the 4 T cell receptor beta chains below, sequenced in a study of cytomegalovirus exposure and HLA in healthy donors. Use of 60 Vbeta and 13 Jbeta primers characterized the PCR. The assay was immunoSEQ multiplex PCR, and TCRdb's table has in-frame clones only and misses some. The sample has fewer than 150,000 clones, about 66% seen once. Sequencing input: PBMCs. The receptors originated from a human donor in good health.

This chain connects TRBV9 to TRBJ1-3; D call uncertain. CDR3 length: 20 amino acids. Germline V gives CDR1 SGDLS, CDR2 YYNGEE. The germline V and J ends were trimmed by 4 bases and 0 bases, with 26 bases remaining between them. The CDR3 nucleotides are TGTGCCAGCAGCTTATACCCGGGGAGACAAAGGATATACTCTGGAAACACCATATATTTT. Translated: CASSLYPGRQRIYSGNTIYF.

This chain joins TRBV27 and TRBJ2-3; D not certain. Trimming took 7 bases from V and 3 from J, leaving 8 bases between them. Germline CDR1 is MNHEY and CDR2 is SMNVEV (reference sequence). The CDR3 loop spans 12 amino acids. The chain's CDR3 is CASTDWTDTQYF. The CDR3 region has the DNA TGTGCCAGCACCGACTGGACAGATACGCAGTATTTT.

The chain employs TRBV28 and TRBJ1-5, with a possible D match to TRBD1 (6 bases). This CDR3 has 12 amino acids. V gave up 6 bases and J gave up 5 bases, with 8 bases separating them. The V gene's germline CDR1 is MDHEN and CDR2 SYDVKM. CDR3 coding DNA: TGTGCCAGCAGCTCAGGGGATCAGCCCCAGCATTTT. It yields the protein CASSSGDQPQHF. Together with reference TRBV28 and TRBJ1-5, the CDR3 gives the full variable domain: DVKVTQSSRYLVKRTGEKVFLECVQDMDHENMFWYRQDPGLGLRLIYFSYDVKMKEKGDIPEGYSVSREKKERFSLILESASTNQTSMYLCASSSGDQPQHFGDGTRLSIL.

This clone has only a few counts. V and J are TRBV5-3 and TRBJ2-1; D possibly corresponds to TRBD2 (6 bases). TRBV5-3 is labeled an ORF, and its function is uncertain. With 0 bases removed from V and 6 bases from J, the gap between germline ends came to 13 bases. This CDR3 region has 15 residues. CDR3 sequence: CARSLVPRGRNEQFF. The CDR3 DNA reads TGTGCCAGAAGCTTGGTTCCGCGGGGCCGCAATGAGCAGTTCTTC.